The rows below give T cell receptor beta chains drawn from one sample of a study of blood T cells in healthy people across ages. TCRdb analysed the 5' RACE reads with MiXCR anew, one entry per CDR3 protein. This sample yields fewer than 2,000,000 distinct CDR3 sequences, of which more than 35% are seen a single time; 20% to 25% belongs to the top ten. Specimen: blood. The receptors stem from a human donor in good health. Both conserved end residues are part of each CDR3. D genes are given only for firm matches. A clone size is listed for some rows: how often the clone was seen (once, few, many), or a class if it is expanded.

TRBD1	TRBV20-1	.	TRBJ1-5	CSAKAWDRGLNQPQHF	TGCAGTGCTAAAGCCTGGGACAGGGGGCTCAATCAGCCCCAGCATTTT
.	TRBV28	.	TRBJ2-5	CASSFWQGVKTQYF	TGTGCCAGCAGTTTCTGGCAGGGTGTAAAGACCCAGTACTTC
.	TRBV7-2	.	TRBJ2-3	CASSSPGGLWQGDTQYF	TGTGCCAGCAGCTCCCCCGGTGGACTATGGCAAGGTGATACGCAGTATTTT
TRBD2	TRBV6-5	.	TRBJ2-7	CASSYGRGDEQYF	TGTGCCAGCAGTTACGGCCGGGGGGACGAGCAGTACTTC
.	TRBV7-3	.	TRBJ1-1	CASSLGPGQMNTEAFF	TGTGCCAGCAGCCTGGGACCTGGACAGATGAACACTGAAGCTTTCTTT
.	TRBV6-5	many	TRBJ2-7	CASSFRGSEQYF	TGTGCCAGCAGCTTCCGGGGAAGCGAGCAGTACTTC
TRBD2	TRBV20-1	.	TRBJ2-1	CSASAGGTNLNEQFF	TGCAGTGCTAGCGCGGGGGGGACTAACCTCAATGAGCAGTTCTTC
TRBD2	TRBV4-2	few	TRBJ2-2	CASSQMGGGSNTGELFF	TGTGCCAGCAGCCAGATGGGGGGGGGGAGTAACACCGGGGAGCTGTTTTTT
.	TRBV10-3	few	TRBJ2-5	CAHGPGTEETQYF	TGTGCTCACGGTCCCGGGACCGAAGAGACCCAGTACTTC
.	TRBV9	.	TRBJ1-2	CASSVDPVTGSYGYTF	TGTGCCAGCAGCGTAGACCCCGTCACAGGGAGCTATGGCTACACCTTC
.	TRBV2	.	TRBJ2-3	CASSATSAYADTQYF	TGTGCCAGCAGTGCAACTAGTGCCTACGCAGATACGCAGTATTTT
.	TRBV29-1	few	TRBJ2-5	CSVESPGNGQYF	TGCAGCGTTGAATCCCCGGGTAACGGGCAGTACTTC
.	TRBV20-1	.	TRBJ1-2	CSARSGNRVEKYGYTF	TGCAGTGCTAGAAGCGGAAACAGGGTGGAGAAGTATGGCTACACCTTC
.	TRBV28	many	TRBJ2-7	CASSSRTASYEQYF	TGTGCCAGCAGTTCGAGGACAGCCTCCTACGAGCAGTACTTC
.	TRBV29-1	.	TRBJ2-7	CSVEKTGAGGEQYF	TGCAGCGTTGAAAAGACAGGGGCGGGGGGCGAGCAGTACTTC
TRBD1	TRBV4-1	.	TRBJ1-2	CASSQIGGGGYGYTF	TGCGCCAGCAGCCAAATAGGGGGCGGTGGCTATGGCTACACCTTC
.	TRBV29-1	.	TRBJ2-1	CSVRGQYNVQFF	TGCAGCGTTCGAGGCCAATACAATGTGCAGTTCTTC
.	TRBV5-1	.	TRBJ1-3	CASSPDGLSGNTIYF	TGCGCCAGCAGCCCGGATGGCTTGTCTGGAAACACCATATATTTT
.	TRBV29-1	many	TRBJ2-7	CSVLASREQYF	TGCAGCGTTCTGGCGTCCCGCGAGCAGTACTTC
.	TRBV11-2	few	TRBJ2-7	CASSYPFFSRIITYEQYF	TGTGCCAGCAGCTACCCCTTCTTTTCACGAATAATTACCTACGAGCAGTACTTC
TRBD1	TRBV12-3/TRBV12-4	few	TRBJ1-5	CASSSGQVQHF	TGTGCCAGCAGTTCAGGACAGGTTCAGCATTTT
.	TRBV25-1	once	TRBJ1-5	CASSDQEPYRPQHF	TGTGCCAGCAGTGACCAGGAGCCATATCGGCCCCAGCATTTT
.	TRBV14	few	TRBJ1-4	CASSQVNFWPSVSTTNEKLFF	TGTGCCAGCAGCCAAGTGAATTTTTGGCCCAGTGTAAGCACAACTAATGAAAAACTGTTTTTT
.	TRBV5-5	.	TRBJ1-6	CASSLAHFLAVGSSPLHF	TGTGCCAGCAGCTTGGCCCATTTCCTGGCAGTCGGGAGCTCACCCCTCCACTTT
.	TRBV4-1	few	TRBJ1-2	CASSQEVPVYGYTF	TGCGCCAGCAGCCAAGAAGTACCAGTCTATGGCTACACCTTC
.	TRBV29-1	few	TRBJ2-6	CSVEVWDTSGANVLTF	TGCAGCGTTGAGGTTTGGGATACCTCTGGGGCCAACGTCCTGACTTTC
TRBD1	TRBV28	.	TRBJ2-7	CASRTERGHVPYEQYF	TGTGCCAGCAGGACAGAGAGGGGGCACGTCCCCTACGAGCAGTACTTC
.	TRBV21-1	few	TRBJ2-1	CASSKGRGHNEQFF	TGTGCCAGCAGCAAGGGGAGGGGACACAATGAGCAGTTCTTC
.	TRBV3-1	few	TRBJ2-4	CASSQVSPGVGNIQYF	TGTGCCAGCAGCCAAGTTTCTCCCGGAGTGGGAAACATTCAGTACTTC
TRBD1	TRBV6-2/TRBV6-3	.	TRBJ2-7	CASSDRGWSYEQYF	TGTGCCAGCAGTGACAGGGGTTGGTCCTACGAGCAGTACTTC
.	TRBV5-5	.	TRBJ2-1	CASSLARLGNEQFF	TGTGCCAGCAGCTTGGCTCGGTTAGGTAATGAGCAGTTCTTC
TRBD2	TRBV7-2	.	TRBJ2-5	CASSLNSGVPQETQYF	TGTGCCAGCAGCTTAAATAGCGGGGTACCTCAGGAGACCCAGTACTTC
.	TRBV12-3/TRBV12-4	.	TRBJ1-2	CASSPSIQVGYGYTF	TGTGCCAGCAGTCCCTCCATACAGGTCGGCTATGGCTACACCTTC
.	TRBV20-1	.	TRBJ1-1	CSARRGPTDTEAFF	TGCAGTGCTAGGAGGGGACCGACAGACACTGAAGCTTTCTTT
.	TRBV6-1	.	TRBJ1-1	CAIKQRATEAFF	TGTGCCATCAAGCAGAGGGCCACTGAAGCTTTCTTT
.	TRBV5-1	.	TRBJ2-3	CASSLALGGPTDTQYF	TGCGCCAGCAGCTTAGCACTAGGAGGCCCCACAGATACGCAGTATTTT